This T cell receptor (beta chain) was identified during a study of beta chain features in type 1 diabetes. The study's findings and limits: The VDJ junctions of type 1 diabetes patients carried fewer insertions and more deletions. Shorter TCRB CDR3s, moderately but significantly so, were found in Type 1 diabetes patients in all four CD4+ subsets. PCR might favor shorter templates, equally in patients and controls.

Since all of the isolated RNA was reverse transcribed, expressed TCRB transcripts were what got sequenced. Using immunoSEQ multiplex PCR, the repertoire was profiled, and TCRdb retains in-frame clones only, with some absent. Of tens of thousands of clones listed, roughly 45% are singletons. The CDR3 has 11 amino acids. CDR1 and CDR2 from the germline V gene are LNHDA and SQIVND (reference sequence). V was pared by 7 bases and J by 8 bases, with 11 bases between. Worth noting for this clone: What it binds is unknown.

This clonotype originated in a man between 25 and 39 years old with type 1 diabetes. The rearrangement uses TRBV19 and TRBJ1-2; D remains unclear. Sequencing was done on a sample of stem cell memory CD4+ T cells from blood. This CDR3 reads CASTGLNGYTF. The CDR3 region has the DNA TGTGCCAGTACAGGACTAAACGGCTACACCTTC. Based on the CDR3 plus reference TRBV19 and TRBJ1-2, the full variable domain is DGGITQSPKYLFRKEGQNVTLSCEQNLNHDAMYWYRQDPGQGLRLIYYSQIVNDFQKGDIAEGYSVSREKKESFPLTVTSAQKNPTAFYLCASTGLNGYTFGSGTRLTVV.